The 6 T cell receptor beta chains given below trace back to one sample, sequenced in a study of CD8 T cells in ankylosing spondylitis. TCRdb re-analysed the 5' RACE reads in MiXCR, keeping a single row per CDR3 protein. The repertoire includes 340,000 or so distinct CDR3 sequences, approximately 14% of them detected once, and less than 1.1% sits in the top ten. The specimen was blood, either unsorted or a sorted T cell fraction (not recorded which). All receptors derive from a male donor with ankylosing spondylitis or in good health (not recorded which).

This clonotype was found a few times. The rearrangement uses TRBV7-9 and TRBJ1-3, with a weak D call TRBD1 (5 bases). CDR3 length equals 12 residues. Germline assignment: CDR1 SEHNR and CDR2 FQNEAQ (reference sequence). Trimming removed 5 bases from V and 13 bases from J, with 15 bases in between. The CDR3 reads CASSHGQSAIYF. The CDR3 DNA reads TGTGCCAGCAGCCACGGACAAAGTGCGATATATTTT.

The sample holds many counts of this clonotype. V usage is TRBV5-1 and J usage is TRBJ2-3; D unresolved. Germline CDR1 and CDR2: SGHRS and YFSETQ. CDR3 length: 14 residues. The ends were cut back, 7 bases at V and 0 bases at J, with 12 bases in the middle. CDR3 protein: CASYPGPSTDTQYF. Here the CDR3 DNA reads TGCGCCAGCTATCCGGGTCCGAGCACAGATACGCAGTATTTT.

The J gene is TRBJ1-1, the V gene TRBV12-3 or TRBV12-4, with D unresolved. CDR3 length: 12 amino acids. V shed 6 bases and J shed 10 bases, with 15 bases lying between them. This chain's CDR3 is CASSPQNLRAFF. CDR3 coding DNA: TGTGCCAGCAGCCCGCAAAACCTTCGAGCTTTCTTT.

Only a few counts were recorded for this clonotype. J is TRBJ2-1 and V is TRBV5-1; D not certain. Germline CDR1 reads SGHRS; CDR2 reads YFSETQ. The CDR3 runs to 12 residues. Deletions cut 1 base from V and 5 bases from J, with 4 bases between. The CDR3 DNA follows: TGCGCCAGCAGCTTGAGAAACAATGAGCAGTTCTTC. Amino acid sequence: CASSLRNNEQFF. Variable domain in full (rest from reference TRBV5-1 and TRBJ2-1): KAGVTQTPRYLIKTRGQQVTLSCSPISGHRSVSWYQQTPGQGLQFLFEYFSETQRNKGNFPGRFSGRQFSNSRSEMNVSTLELGDSALYLCASSLRNNEQFFGPGTRLTVL.

The CDR3, as DNA: TGCGCCAGCAGCTTGGGGGACCCGGGAGGCAATCAGCCCCAGCATTTT. It is translated as CASSLGDPGGNQPQHF. The chain has TRBV5-1 and TRBJ1-5, with a tentative D call TRBD1 (5 bases). There are 16 residues in the CDR3. V lost 0 bases and J 2 bases, leaving 12 bases between the germline ends. The germline V gene has CDR1 SGHRS and CDR2 YFSETQ.

This clonotype has a single count. V and J are TRBV7-9 and TRBJ2-2, with 7 bases identical to TRBD1. Per the germline V gene, CDR1 is SEHNR and CDR2 is FQNEAQ (reference sequence). The CDR3 covers 13 residues. CDR3 DNA sequence: TGTGCGACCCCCCAAGGGGGCGACGGGGAGCTGTTTTTT. Protein: CATPQGGDGELFF.